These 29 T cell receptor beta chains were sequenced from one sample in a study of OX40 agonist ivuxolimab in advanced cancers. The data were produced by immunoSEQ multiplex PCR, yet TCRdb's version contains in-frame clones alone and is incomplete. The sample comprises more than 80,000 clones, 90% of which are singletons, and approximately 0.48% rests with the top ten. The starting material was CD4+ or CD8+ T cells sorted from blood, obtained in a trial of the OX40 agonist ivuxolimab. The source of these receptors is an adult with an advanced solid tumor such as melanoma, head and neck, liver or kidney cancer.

The CDR3 DNA sequence: TGTGCCAGCAGCTTACAGGGCATTCAAGAGACCCAGTACTTC. Its translation: CASSLQGIQETQYF. V usage is TRBV5-6 and J usage is TRBJ2-5, with D possibly being TRBD1 (6 bases). The CDR3 extends over 14 amino acids. Germline V lookup: CDR1 SGHDT, CDR2 YYEEEE. Deletions cut 2 bases from V and 2 bases from J, with 10 bases between.

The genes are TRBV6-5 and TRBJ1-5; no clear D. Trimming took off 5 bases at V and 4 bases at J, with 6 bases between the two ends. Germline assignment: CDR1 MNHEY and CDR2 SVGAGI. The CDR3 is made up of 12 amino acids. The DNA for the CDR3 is TGTGCCAGCAGTCCTGAGAATCAGCCCCAGCATTTT. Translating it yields CASSPENQPQHF.

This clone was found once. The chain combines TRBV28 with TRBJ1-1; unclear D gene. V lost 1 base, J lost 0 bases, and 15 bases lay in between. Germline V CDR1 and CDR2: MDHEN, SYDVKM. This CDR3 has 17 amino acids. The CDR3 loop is CASSLYLVGQMNTEAFF. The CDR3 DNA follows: TGTGCCAGCAGTTTATATCTGGTGGGCCAGATGAACACTGAAGCTTTCTTT.

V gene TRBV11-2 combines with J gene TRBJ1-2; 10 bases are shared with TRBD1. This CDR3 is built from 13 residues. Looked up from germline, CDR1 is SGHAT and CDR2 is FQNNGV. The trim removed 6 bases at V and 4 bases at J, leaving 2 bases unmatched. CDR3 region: CASRGQGLYGYTF. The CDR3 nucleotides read TGTGCCAGCAGGGGACAGGGGCTCTATGGCTACACCTTC.

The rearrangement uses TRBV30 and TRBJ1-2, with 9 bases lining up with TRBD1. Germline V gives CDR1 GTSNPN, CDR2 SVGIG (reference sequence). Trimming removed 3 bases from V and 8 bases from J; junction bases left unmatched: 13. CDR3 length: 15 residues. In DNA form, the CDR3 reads TGTGCCTGGAGAGGACAGGGGATTTATAGTGTCGGCTACACCTTC. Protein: CAWRGQGIYSVGYTF.

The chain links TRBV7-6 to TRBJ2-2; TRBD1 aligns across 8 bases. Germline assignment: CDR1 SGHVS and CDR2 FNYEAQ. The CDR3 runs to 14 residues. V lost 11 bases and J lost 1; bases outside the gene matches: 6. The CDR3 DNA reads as TGTGCCTCTAGACAGGGGAGGAACACCGGGGAGCTGTTTTTT. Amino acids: CASRQGRNTGELFF.

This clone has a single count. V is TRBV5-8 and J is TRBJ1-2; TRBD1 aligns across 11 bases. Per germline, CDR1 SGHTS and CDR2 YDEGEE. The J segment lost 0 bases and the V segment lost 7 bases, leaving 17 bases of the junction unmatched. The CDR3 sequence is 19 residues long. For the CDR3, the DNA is TGTGCCAGCGAAATCGTTAGCTGGGACAGGGGGAGGACTAACTATGGCTACACCTTC. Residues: CASEIVSWDRGRTNYGYTF.

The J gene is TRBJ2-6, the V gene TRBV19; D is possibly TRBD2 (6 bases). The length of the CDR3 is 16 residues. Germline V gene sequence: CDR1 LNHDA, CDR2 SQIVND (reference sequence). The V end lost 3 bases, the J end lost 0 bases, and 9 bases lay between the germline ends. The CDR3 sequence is CASSILGGSGANVLTF. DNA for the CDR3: TGTGCCAGTAGTATCCTGGGAGGCTCTGGGGCCAACGTCCTGACTTTC.

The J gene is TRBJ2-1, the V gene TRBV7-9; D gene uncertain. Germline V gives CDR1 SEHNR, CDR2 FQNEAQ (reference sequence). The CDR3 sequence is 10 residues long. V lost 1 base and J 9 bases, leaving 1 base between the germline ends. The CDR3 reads CASSLGEQFF. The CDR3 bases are TGTGCCAGCAGCTTAGGTGAGCAGTTCTTC.

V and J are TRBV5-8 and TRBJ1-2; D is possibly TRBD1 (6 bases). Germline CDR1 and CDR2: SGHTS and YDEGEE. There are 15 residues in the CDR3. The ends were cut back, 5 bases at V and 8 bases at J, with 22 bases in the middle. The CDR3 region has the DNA TGTGCCAGCAGGAACCACAGGGCTTTGGATATCGGCTACACCTTC. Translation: CASRNHRALDIGYTF.

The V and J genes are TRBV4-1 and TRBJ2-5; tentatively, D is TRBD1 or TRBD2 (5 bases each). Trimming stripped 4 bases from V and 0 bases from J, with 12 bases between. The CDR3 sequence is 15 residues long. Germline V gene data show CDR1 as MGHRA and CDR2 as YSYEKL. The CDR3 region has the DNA TGCGCCAGCAGCCGCCAGGGAGTGTACCAAGAGACCCAGTACTTC. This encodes CASSRQGVYQETQYF.

CDR3 bases: TGTGCCAGCAGTGAATATGGGCCGATAAAGGCCGGGGAGCTGTTTTTT. This sequence encodes CASSEYGPIKAGELFF. The chain carries TRBV25-1 and TRBJ2-2; no clear D gene. Germline V gives CDR1 MGHDK, CDR2 SYGVNS. This CDR3 has 16 residues. V was shortened by 0 bases and J by 6 bases, with 14 bases between the two germline ends.

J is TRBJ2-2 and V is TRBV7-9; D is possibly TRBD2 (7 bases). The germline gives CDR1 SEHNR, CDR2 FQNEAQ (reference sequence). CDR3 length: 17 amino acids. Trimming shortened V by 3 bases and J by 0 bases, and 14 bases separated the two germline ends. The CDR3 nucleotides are TGTGCCAGCAGCTTGGGTGCGGGGGCATCGAACACCGGGGAGCTGTTTTTT. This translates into CASSLGAGASNTGELFF.

Here the CDR3 DNA reads TGTGCCAGCTCACCGGGGTTCCAAGAGACCCAGTACTTC. It is translated as CASSPGFQETQYF. This sequence joins TRBV18 and TRBJ2-5, with no clear D. Trimming removed 3 bases from V and 1 base from J, with 6 bases in between. CDR1 and CDR2 from the germline V gene are KGHSH and LQKENI. The CDR3 consists of 13 residues.

The CDR3 here is CASSISPTGNYGYTF. Here the CDR3 DNA reads TGTGCCAGTAGTATCTCGCCGACAGGGAACTATGGCTACACCTTC. The chain employs TRBV19 and TRBJ1-2; 7 nucleotides match TRBD1. Germline assignment: CDR1 LNHDA and CDR2 SQIVND (reference sequence). The V gene end was trimmed by 3 bases and the J gene end by 2 bases; junction bases not matched to a gene: 6. The CDR3 spans 15 residues.

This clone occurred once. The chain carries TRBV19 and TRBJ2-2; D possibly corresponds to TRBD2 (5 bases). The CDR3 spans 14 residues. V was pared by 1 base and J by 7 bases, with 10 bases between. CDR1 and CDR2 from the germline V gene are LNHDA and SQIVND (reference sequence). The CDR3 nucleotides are TGTGCCAGTAGTATAGGGCGGGTCAGCGGGGAGCTGTTTTTT. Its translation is CASSIGRVSGELFF.

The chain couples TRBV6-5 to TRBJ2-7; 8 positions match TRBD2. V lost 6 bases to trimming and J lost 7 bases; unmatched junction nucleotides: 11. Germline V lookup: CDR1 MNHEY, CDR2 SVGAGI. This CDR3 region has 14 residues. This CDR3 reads CASRARAGAREQYF. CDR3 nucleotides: TGTGCCAGCAGGGCGAGAGCGGGGGCGAGGGAGCAGTACTTC.

CDR3 in amino acids: CASSQDPSGGAGKNIQYF. Written as DNA, the CDR3 is TGCGCCAGCAGCCAAGATCCTAGCGGGGGGGCGGGCAAAAACATTCAGTACTTC. The V and J genes are TRBV4-3 and TRBJ2-4; 12 bases map to TRBD2. Germline V gives CDR1 LGHNA, CDR2 YSLEER. This CDR3 is 18 amino acids long. V shed 0 bases and J 3 bases; nucleotides not matched to a gene: 6.

CDR3 nucleotides: TGTGCCAGCAGTAACAGTGTAAACGAGCAGTACTTC. Protein: CASSNSVNEQYF. The chain links TRBV28 to TRBJ2-7, with no clear D. V was trimmed by 5 bases and J by 5 bases, leaving 10 bases between them. CDR1 MDHEN and CDR2 SYDVKM come from the germline V gene. This CDR3 region has 12 residues.

CDR3 residues: CASSPGGVNQPQHF. The DNA of the CDR3 is TGTGCCAGCTCACCGGGGGGAGTGAACCAGCCCCAGCATTTT. The chain joins TRBV18 to TRBJ1-5, with D maybe TRBD1 (5 bases). The CDR3 sequence is 14 residues long. Germline CDR1 is KGHSH and CDR2 is LQKENI. Trimming removed 3 bases from V and 7 bases from J, with 13 bases in between.

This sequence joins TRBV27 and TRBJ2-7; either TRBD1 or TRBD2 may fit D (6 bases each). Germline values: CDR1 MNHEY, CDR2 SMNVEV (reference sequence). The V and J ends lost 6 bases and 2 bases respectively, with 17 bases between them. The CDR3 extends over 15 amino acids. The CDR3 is CASSRWGANTYEQYF. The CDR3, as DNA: TGTGCCAGCAGCCGTTGGGGGGCCAACACCTACGAGCAGTACTTC.

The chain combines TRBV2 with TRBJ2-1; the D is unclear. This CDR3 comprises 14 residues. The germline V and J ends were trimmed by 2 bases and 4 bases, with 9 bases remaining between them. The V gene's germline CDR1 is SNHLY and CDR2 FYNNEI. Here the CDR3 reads CASSESGFYNEQFF. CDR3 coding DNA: TGTGCCAGCAGTGAATCAGGTTTTTACAATGAGCAGTTCTTC. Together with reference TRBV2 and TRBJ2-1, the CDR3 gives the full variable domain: EPEVTQTPSHQVTQMGQEVILRCVPISNHLYFYWYRQILGQKVEFLVSFYNNEISEKSEIFDDQFSVERPDGSNFTLKIRSTKLEDSAMYFCASSESGFYNEQFFGPGTRLTVL.

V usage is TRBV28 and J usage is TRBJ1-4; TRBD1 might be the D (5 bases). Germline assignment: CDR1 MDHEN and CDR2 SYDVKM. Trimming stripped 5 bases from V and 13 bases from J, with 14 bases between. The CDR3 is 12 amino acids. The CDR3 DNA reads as TGTGCCAGCAGTAAGGGACCCTTGGGACTGTTTTTT. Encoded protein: CASSKGPLGLFF.

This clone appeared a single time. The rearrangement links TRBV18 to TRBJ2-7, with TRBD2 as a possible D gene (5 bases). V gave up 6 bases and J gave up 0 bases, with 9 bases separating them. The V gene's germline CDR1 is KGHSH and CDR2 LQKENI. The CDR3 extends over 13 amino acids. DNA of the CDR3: TGTGCCAGCTCCCCCGCGGGCTCCTACGAGCAGTACTTC. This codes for CASSPAGSYEQYF.

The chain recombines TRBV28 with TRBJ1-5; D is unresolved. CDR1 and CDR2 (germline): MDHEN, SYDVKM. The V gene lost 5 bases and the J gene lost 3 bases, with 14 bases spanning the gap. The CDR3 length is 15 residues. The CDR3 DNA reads TGTGCCAGCAGTCCCCCCGGGTCAGACAATCAGCCCCAGCATTTT. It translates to CASSPPGSDNQPQHF.

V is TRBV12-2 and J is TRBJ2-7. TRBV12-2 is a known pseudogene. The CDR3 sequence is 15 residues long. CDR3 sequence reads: CASRDMDLTKYEQYF. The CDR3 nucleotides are TGTGCAAGTCGCGATATGGACCTCACAAAATACGAGCAGTACTTC.

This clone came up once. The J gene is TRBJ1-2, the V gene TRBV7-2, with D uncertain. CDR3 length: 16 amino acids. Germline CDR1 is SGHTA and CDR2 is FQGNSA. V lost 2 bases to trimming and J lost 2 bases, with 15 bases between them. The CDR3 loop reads CASSLKHLGLNYGYTF. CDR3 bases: TGTGCCAGCAGCTTAAAGCACCTCGGCTTAAACTATGGCTACACCTTC.

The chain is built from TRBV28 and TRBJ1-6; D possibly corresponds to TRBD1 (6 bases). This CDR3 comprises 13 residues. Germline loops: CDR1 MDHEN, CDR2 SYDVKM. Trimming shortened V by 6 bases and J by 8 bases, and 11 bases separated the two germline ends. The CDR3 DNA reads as TGTGCCAGCAGGGAGGGGGAAGATTCACCCCTCCACTTT. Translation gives CASREGEDSPLHF.

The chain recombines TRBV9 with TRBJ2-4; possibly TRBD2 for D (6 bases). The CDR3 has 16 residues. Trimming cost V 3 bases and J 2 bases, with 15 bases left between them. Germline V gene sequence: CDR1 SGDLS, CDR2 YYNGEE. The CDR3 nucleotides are TGTGCCAGCAGCGCGCGGGACGTAAGCTCCAAAAACATTCAGTACTTC. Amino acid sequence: CASSARDVSSKNIQYF.